The source of this T cell receptor (beta chain) is a study of cytomegalovirus exposure and HLA in healthy donors. Study-wide background: The roughly 130 validation repertoires used the same platform as the roughly 720 first-cohort repertoires (as reported by a later analysis). Study-level findings and limits: Some public TCRs appeared in many individuals, while most sequences were rare. The tendency of first-cohort TCR clusters to co-occur in the 120 or so validation repertoires was the finding of a later analysis. Overall, around 160 TCR beta chains were annotated as cytomegalovirus-associated.

Trimming stripped 2 bases from V and 5 bases from J, with 13 bases between. The germline gives CDR1 LGHNA, CDR2 YSLEER. The CDR3 is 15 residues long. Details on this clone: Its antigen is unknown.

Method: immunoSEQ multiplex PCR; TCRdb's copy keeps in-frame clones and lacks some. Found here are some 56,000 clones, around nine tenths of them singletons; the top ten hold around 1.1%. The sequenced sample consisted of PBMCs. The V call is TRBV4-3, the J call TRBJ2-1; a weak D match, TRBD2 (6 bases). This TCR came from a man between 18 and 35 years old in good health and CMV-seronegative. CDR3 DNA: TGCGCCAGCAGCCAACTTCTGGGCGGGAACAATGAGCAGTTCTTC. This sequence encodes CASSQLLGGNNEQFF.